This T cell receptor (beta chain) was sequenced in a study of CXCR3-negative and CXCR3-positive naive CD8 T cells. All CD8+ T cell subsets were sorted in triplicate at over 250,000 cells each. The method, 5' RACE with UMI labels, was used to prepare the TRB cDNA libraries. TCRdb reworked the 5' RACE reads into one entry per CDR3 protein, no DNA. Its clone listing holds 100,000 to 150,000 distinct CDR3 sequences. With regard to this clonotype: Its antigen is currently unknown.

Germline lookup yields CDR1 SEHNR and CDR2 FQNEAQ (reference sequence). The CDR3 is 12 amino acids. General study results and limits: In CXCR3-positive naive cells, the TRB CDR3s were more hydrophobic than in CXCR3-negative naive cells. Comparison of naive CXCR3-negative and CXCR3-positive cells revealed similar TRBV-TRBJ usage, while memory cells differed.

Source material: naive CXCR3- CD8+ T cells from blood. Subset of the sample: CD45RO-CCR7+CD27+CD95- naive CD8+ T cells lacking CXCR3 (TNR3-). The V and J genes are TRBV7-9 and TRBJ2-7; TCRdb lists TRBD1, though no DNA is available to test this call. This clonotype originated in a human donor in good health. Some clones in this sample may be carry-over from other donors' samples. This chain's CDR3 is CASSLIPGEQYF.